This T cell receptor beta chain is drawn from a study of shared clonotypes between healthy human individuals. The length of the CDR3 is 12 residues. V dropped 2 bases and J dropped 4 bases, with 3 bases sitting between them. Germline V lookup: CDR1 SGHDT, CDR2 YYEEEE. Libraries were prepared by immunoSEQ multiplex PCR; TCRdb keeps only in-frame clonotypes and omits some of them. The sample includes more than 2 million clones, approximately 95% seen only once; the top ten take about 1.1%. Note on this clone: Other nucleotide sequences in the sample specify the same CDR3.

The naive CD8 fraction comprised CD45RO-negative cells positively selected for CCR7 and excluded terminally differentiated effector memory CD45RA+ cells. The sample taken for sequencing was naive CD8+ T cells sorted from blood. The chain is built from TRBV5-6 and TRBJ2-2; D gene unclear. The TCR was taken from a man between 18 and 29 years old in good health. This CDR3 reads CASSLITGELFF. The CDR3 bases are TGTGCCAGCAGCTTAATCACCGGGGAGCTGTTTTTT.